Listed below are T cell receptor beta chains from one sample, sequenced in a study of T cell responses to AZD1222 COVID-19 vaccine. Clones were sequenced by immunoSEQ multiplex PCR, and TCRdb holds only the in-frame ones, with some missing. The data hold 130,000 to 150,000 clones, with 90% observed a single time. The input for sequencing was peripheral blood, taken on day 0 of AZD1222 vaccination. The receptor source for this set is an adult in good health. The CDR3 runs from the conserved cysteine through the conserved F or W. A D gene is named only where the DNA matches it firmly. Expanded clones get a size class; other rows say once, few or many, or leave the size out.

cdr3_nt	cdr3_aa	clone_size	v_call	j_call	d_call
TGTGCCAGTAGTACCCCTGACAGTTTCAATCAGCCCCAGCATTTT	CASSTPDSFNQPQHF	-	TRBV19	TRBJ1-5	-
TGCGCCAGCAGCTTGGGACTGCCCTCTGGAAACACCATATATTTT	CASSLGLPSGNTIYF	-	TRBV5-1	TRBJ1-3	-
TGTGCCTGGAGTGTAGGGGACCCGCTCAATTCACCCCTCCACTTT	CAWSVGDPLNSPLHF	-	TRBV30	TRBJ1-6	-
TGTGCCAGTGGGACTAGCGGGAGGGCCTACAACTACGAGCAGTACTTC	CASGTSGRAYNYEQYF	few	TRBV4-2	TRBJ2-7	TRBD2
TGTGCCAGCAGCCTGGGACAGGGATTTGAGACCCAGTACTTC	CASSLGQGFETQYF	-	TRBV9	TRBJ2-5	TRBD1
TGTGCCTGGAGTTCATGGGCCCAGCGGCCCCACAATGAGCAGTTCTTC	CAWSSWAQRPHNEQFF	-	TRBV30	TRBJ2-1	-
TGTGCCAGCAGGGGACAGGGAGTTGCAGATACGCAGTATTTT	CASRGQGVADTQYF	-	TRBV7-9	TRBJ2-3	TRBD1
TGTGCCAGCAGCGTAGGGGCTTTTAGCACAGATACGCAGTATTTT	CASSVGAFSTDTQYF	-	TRBV9	TRBJ2-3	-
TGTGCCAGCAAACCCGAAGGGGGTTATGATTCACCCCTCCACTTT	CASKPEGGYDSPLHF	once	TRBV27	TRBJ1-6	-
TGTGCCAGCAGTTCGAGACGGACGGTCTCTGGAAACACCATATATTTT	CASSSRRTVSGNTIYF	-	TRBV27	TRBJ1-3	-
TGTGCCTGGAGGGTCGGTGCCCCGGGACTAGCGGGGGCTCTCAATGAGCAGTTCTTC	CAWRVGAPGLAGALNEQFF	-	TRBV30	TRBJ2-1	TRBD2
TGTGCCAGCAGCCCTAGGATCCGACTAGCGGGGAGTAGGAGTGAGCAGTTCTTC	CASSPRIRLAGSRSEQFF	-	TRBV7-9	TRBJ2-1	TRBD2
TGTGCCAGCTCACCGGGATGGGATCAGCCCCAGCATTTT	CASSPGWDQPQHF	-	TRBV18	TRBJ1-5	-
TGTGCCAGCAGCCAGGGTCGGGGGGCTAATGAAAAACTGTTTTTT	CASSQGRGANEKLFF	-	TRBV3-1/TRBV3-2	TRBJ1-4	-
TGTGCCAACAAAGACAGGGGGCTTCGGAACACTGAAGCTTTCTTT	CANKDRGLRNTEAFF	-	TRBV19	TRBJ1-1	TRBD1
TGTGCCACGCAAAGGGTACAGGGTTTGGAGACCCAGTACTTC	CATQRVQGLETQYF	-	TRBV6-5	TRBJ2-5	-